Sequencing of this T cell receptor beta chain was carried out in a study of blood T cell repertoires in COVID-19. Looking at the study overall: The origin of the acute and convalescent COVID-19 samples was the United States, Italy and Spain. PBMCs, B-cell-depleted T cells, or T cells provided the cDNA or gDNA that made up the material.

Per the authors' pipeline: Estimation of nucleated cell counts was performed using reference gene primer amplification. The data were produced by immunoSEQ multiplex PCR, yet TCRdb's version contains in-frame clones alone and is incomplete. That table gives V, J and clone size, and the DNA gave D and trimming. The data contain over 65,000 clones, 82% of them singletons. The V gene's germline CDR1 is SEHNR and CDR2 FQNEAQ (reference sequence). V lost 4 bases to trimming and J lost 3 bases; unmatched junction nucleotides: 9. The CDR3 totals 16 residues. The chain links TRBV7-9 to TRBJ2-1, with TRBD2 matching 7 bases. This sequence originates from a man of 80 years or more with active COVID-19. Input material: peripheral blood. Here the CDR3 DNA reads TGTGCCAGCAGCTCCCCCCCTGCGGGAGACTACAATGAGCAGTTCTTC. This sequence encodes CASSSPPAGDYNEQFF.